This T cell receptor beta chain was obtained from a study of CD4 and CD8 cells across lung adenocarcinoma regions (dated by TCRdb to the late 2010s). Context from the whole study: Intratumor heterogeneity of the T cell receptor repertoire was examined by comparing tumor centers with tumor margins.

V is reduced by 5 bases and J by 0 bases, leaving a spacing of 7 bases between them. According to the germline V gene, CDR1 reads MNHNS and CDR2 reads SASEGT. The CDR3 measures 14 amino acids from cysteine to phenylalanine. Only the CDR3 region is kept as DNA, spanning 42 bases read in frame from base 1. Patients with localized lung adenocarcinoma, a subtype of non-small cell lung cancer, were used as donors. The margins of localized lung adenocarcinomas were where the samples came from. CD8+ T cells from tumor tissue were profiled separately from CD4+ T cells for TCR repertoire analysis. The library was produced with PCR. The sequencing machine was a HiSeq X Ten. TCRdb reanalyzed the raw reads on its own, using fastp at Q25 for trimming and MiXCR for clone calling, and kept in-frame beta chains. Identical CDR3 proteins give one entry, which carries the most common genes and DNA. The sample includes 12,000 or so distinct CDR3 sequences, with over 45% observed a single time. The ten most abundant clones make up around 30% of the sample.

This clonotype appeared a few times. Its cognate antigen has yet to be identified. No qualities accompany the bases; no much larger clone lies one base away. The rearranged segments are TRBV6-1 and TRBJ2-2, with the D gene call left open. The sequence was collected from a male donor with lung adenocarcinoma. The CD4 and CD8 labels of this study may be unreliable. Sequencing used CD8+ T cells from the margin of a lung tumor. Reading the label with the study, this specimen's cell subset or site is: tumor margin region. CDR3 sequence: CASSPPSNTGELFF. The DNA sequence is as follows: TGTGCCAGCAGTCCTCCGTCGAACACCGGGGAGCTGTTTTTT.